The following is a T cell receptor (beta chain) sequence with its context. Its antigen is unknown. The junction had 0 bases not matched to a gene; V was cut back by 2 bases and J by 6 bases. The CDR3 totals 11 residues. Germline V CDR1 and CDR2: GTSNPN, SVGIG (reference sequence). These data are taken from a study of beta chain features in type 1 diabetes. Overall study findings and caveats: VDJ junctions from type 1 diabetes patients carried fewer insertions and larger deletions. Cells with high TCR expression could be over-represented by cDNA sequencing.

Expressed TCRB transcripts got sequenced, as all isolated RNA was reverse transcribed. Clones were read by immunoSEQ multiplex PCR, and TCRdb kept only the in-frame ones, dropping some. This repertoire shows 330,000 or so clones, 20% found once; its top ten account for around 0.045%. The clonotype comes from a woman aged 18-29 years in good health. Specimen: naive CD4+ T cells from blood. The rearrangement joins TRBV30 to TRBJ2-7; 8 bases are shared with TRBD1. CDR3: CAWSTGGEQYF. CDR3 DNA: TGTGCCTGGAGTACAGGGGGCGAGCAGTACTTC.